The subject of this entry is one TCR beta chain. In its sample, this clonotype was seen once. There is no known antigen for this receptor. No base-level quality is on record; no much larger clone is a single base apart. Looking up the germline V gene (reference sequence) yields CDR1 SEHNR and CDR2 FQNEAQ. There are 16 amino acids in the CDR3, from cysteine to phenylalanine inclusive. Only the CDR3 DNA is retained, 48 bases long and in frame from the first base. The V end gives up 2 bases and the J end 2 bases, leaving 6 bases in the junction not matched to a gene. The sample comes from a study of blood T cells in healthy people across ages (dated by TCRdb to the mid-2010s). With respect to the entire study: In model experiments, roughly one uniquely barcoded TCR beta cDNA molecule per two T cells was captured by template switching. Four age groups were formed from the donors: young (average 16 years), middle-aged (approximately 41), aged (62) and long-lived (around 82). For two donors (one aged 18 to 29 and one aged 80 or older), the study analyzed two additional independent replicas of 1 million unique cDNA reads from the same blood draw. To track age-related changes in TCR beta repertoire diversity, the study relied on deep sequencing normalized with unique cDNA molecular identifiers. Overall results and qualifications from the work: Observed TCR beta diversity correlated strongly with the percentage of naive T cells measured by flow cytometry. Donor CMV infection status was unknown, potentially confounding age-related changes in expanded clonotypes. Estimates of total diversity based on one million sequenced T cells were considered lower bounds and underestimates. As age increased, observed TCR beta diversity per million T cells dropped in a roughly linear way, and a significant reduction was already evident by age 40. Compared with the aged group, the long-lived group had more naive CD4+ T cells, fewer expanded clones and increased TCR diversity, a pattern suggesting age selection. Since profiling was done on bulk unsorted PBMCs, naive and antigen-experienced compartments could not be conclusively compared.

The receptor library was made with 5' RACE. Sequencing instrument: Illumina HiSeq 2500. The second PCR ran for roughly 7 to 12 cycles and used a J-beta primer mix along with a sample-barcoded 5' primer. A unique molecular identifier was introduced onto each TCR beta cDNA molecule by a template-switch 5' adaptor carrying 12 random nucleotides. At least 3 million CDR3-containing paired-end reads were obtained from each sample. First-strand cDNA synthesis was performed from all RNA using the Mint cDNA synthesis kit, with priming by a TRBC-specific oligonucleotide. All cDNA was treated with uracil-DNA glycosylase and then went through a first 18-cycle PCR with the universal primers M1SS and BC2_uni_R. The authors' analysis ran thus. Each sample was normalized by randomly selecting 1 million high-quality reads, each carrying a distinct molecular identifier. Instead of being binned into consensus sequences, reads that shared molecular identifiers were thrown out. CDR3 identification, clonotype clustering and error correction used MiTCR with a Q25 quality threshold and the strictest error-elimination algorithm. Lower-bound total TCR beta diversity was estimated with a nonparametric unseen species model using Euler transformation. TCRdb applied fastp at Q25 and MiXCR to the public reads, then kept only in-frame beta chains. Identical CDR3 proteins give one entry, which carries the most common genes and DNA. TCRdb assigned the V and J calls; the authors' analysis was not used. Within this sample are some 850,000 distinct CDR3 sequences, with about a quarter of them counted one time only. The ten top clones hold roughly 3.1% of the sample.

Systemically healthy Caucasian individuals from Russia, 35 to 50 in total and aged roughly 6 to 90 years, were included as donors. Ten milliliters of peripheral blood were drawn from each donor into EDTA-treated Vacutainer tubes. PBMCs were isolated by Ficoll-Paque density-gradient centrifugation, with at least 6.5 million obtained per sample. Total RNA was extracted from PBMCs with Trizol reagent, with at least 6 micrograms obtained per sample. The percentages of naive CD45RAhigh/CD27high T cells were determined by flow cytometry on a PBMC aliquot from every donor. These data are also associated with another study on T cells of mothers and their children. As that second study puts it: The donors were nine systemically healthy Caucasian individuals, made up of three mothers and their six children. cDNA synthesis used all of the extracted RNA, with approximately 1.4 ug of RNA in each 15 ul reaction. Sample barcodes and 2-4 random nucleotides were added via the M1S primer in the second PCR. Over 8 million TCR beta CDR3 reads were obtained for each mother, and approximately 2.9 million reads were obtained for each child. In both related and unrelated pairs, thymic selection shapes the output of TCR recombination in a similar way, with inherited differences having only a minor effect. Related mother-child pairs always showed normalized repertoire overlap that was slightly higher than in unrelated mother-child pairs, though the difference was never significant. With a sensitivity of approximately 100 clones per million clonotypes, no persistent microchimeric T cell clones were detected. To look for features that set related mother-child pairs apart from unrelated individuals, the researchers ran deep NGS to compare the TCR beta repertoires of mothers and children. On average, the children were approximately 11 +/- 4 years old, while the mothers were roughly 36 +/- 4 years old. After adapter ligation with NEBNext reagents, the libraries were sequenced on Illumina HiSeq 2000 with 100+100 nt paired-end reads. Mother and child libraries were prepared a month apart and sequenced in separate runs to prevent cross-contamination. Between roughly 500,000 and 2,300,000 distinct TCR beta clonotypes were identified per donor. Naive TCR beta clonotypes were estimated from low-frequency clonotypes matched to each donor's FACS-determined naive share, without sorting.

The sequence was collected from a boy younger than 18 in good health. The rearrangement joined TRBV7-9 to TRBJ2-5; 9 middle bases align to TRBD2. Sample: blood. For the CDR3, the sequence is CASSLLIAGAQETQYF. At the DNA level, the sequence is TGTGCCAGCAGCTTACTGATAGCGGGGGCACAAGAGACCCAGTACTTC.